This record concerns one T cell receptor (beta chain) sequence. It has no known antigen specificity. The input lacks base qualities; no much larger clone sits a single base away. Between the V and J ends, shortened by 5 bases and 8 bases respectively, the junction contains 24 bases. Sequences SEHNR (CDR1) and FQNEAQ (CDR2) are obtained from the germline V gene (reference sequence). There are 17 amino acids in the CDR3, from cysteine to phenylalanine inclusive. The entry retains the CDR3 DNA only, 51 bases that are in frame from base 1. Donors were healthy HIV-negative adults with no recently reported acute infections or vaccinations. Every donor was a Caucasian adult living in Nashville, Tennessee, USA. CD4+ T cells were enriched by magnetic negative selection, after which naive cells were positively selected on CD45RA and the negative fraction was taken as the memory subset. Blood was collected by leukapheresis, and PBMCs were isolated by Ficoll-Histopaque density gradient centrifugation and then cryopreserved in liquid nitrogen vapor phase. Analytical flow cytometry was used to check the purity and quantity of each magnetically sorted T cell population. Genomic DNA was isolated from each sorted fraction and quantified by UV absorbance on a Nanodrop 2000c.

Using the deep immunoSEQ assay, TCR CDR3 regions were amplified from genomic DNA by multiplex PCR. Extracted genomic DNA from each cell subset was distributed evenly across all wells of several immunoSEQ 96-well plates, and each plate was treated as a replicate. For sorted subsets, 200 ng of genomic DNA, equivalent to 25,000 to 35,000 T cell genomes, went into each replicate PCR. Purified libraries were quantified with a Qubit 3.0 fluorometer, sized on a Bioanalyzer 2100, and re-quantified with the KAPA Library Quantification kit. Every immunoSEQ 96-well plate was sequenced on a dedicated single-read 150-cycle Illumina NextSeq 550 flow cell. The authors' analysis ran thus. The immunoSEQ output contained only junctional sequences without quality scores, so filtering could not match that applied to full-length reads. To assign V/J genes and CDR3, sequences were annotated against IMGT germline references using PyIR, a Python wrapper for IgBLAST v1.9. Reads were removed for weak V/J assignments (E-value above 1e-6), missing CDR3, stop codons, out-of-frame junctions, or ambiguous translated residues. V3J clonotypes were defined as sequences sharing the same inferred V gene, J gene, and CDR3 amino acid sequence. The percentage overlap between two repertoires was calculated by dividing the number of shared unique clonotypes by the size of the smaller repertoire. Repertoire richness was assessed with RTK rarefaction, the Chao1 estimator, and Recon v2.1 estimates of unobserved clonotypes. Generation probabilities were computed with OLGA for all TCRbeta clonotypes obtained by the gDNA method from several donors. The table comes from immuneACCESS by way of TCRdb, which keeps in-frame sequences with V and J called. Part of the clones is missing from these tables; in studies checked, under half for an unresolved V gene and the rest for unknown reasons. V, J and clone size are taken as reported in that table, and D and trimming were inferred from the DNA itself. In this sample the table shows some 2,500,000 clones, 85% to 95% of which occur a single time. The ten most abundant clones make up 0.37% of the sample.

This specimen comes from a study of shared clonotypes between healthy human individuals (dated by TCRdb to about 2020). For the wider study: A couple of women and three men aged 18 to 49 years were included in the cohort. For each donor, CD4 naive and CD4 memory were each run on three plates, CD8 naive on two plates, and CD8 memory on one plate. To estimate repertoire size and how much clonotype sharing occurs between individuals, the study deeply sequenced the blood TCR repertoires of about five healthy adults. To increase sequencing depth and limit assay-specific biases, TCR repertoire library preparation and sequencing were carried out by different laboratories using diverse techniques. Per donor, leukapheresis produced somewhere between about 0.9 and 9.5 billion PBMCs. On the study overall, not on this receptor specifically: Pairwise subsampling indicated that sequencing depth was expected to affect the degree of clonotype sharing among donors. Sampling was restricted to blood, and TCR repertoires in tissues likely differ from the TCR repertoires found in blood. Larger estimated clonotype richness was generally found for naive subsets than for memory subsets. The genetic and exposure-history diversity represented was limited by the small number of donors. Rarefaction of sorted-subset datasets indicated incomplete sequencing despite the large sequencing depth. Across a handful of donors, approximately 5% of naive CD4, around 3.3% of naive CD8, under 2.5% of memory CD4, and under 0.45% of memory CD8 clonotypes were shared. Compared with non-shared clonotypes, clonotypes shared by all four sorted-subset donors had higher generation probabilities.

Here the chain combines TRBV7-9 and TRBJ1-4, with an unclear D gene assignment. Sequences were obtained from naive CD4+ T cells from PBMCs. According to the study, the label for this sample's cell subset or site signals: CD45RA+ positively selected. The TCR comes from a young man in good health. Some clones in this sample may be carry-over from other donors' samples. The sequence in DNA is TGTGCCAGCAGCCTCCCTCTCCGTGGGGAGAAGGACGAAAAACTGTTTTTT. Its translation reads: CASSLPLRGEKDEKLFF.